These 20 T cell receptor beta chains came from one sample sequenced in a study of T-cell reconstitution after alpha-beta-depleted transplantation in children. Preparation of the TCRbeta library used unique molecular identifiers. Each CDR3 protein is one row after TCRdb ran MiXCR on the PCR reads. The table shows 200,000 to 250,000 distinct CDR3 sequences, with approximately 11% occurring only once. Sequencing used PBMCs, obtained before TCRalphabeta/CD19-depleted stem cell transplant. These receptors all come from a child less than two years old with acute myeloid leukemia, due to receive a stem cell transplant.

This clonotype was seen ten or more times. The chain carries TRBV28 and TRBJ2-2; D is undetermined. The V gene's germline CDR1 is MDHEN and CDR2 SYDVKM. CDR3 size: 14 residues. The germline V and J ends were trimmed by 1 base and 4 bases, with 7 bases remaining between them. CDR3 sequence: CASSLLQATGELFF. The CDR3 DNA reads as TGTGCCAGCAGTTTATTACAAGCCACCGGGGAGCTGTTTTTT.

In this sample, this clonotype turned up once. A much larger clonotype is one base distant, so this may be a read error. The CDR3 protein is CASSRQDGSSYNERFF. The CDR3 region has the DNA TGTGCCAGCAGCCGCCAAGACGGGAGCTCCTACAATGAGCGGTTCTTC. The chain uses TRBV3-1 and TRBJ2-1, with D perhaps TRBD2 (6 bases). This CDR3 contains 16 residues. CDR1 is LGHDT and CDR2 is YNNKEL in the germline V gene (reference sequence).

Many counts were recorded for this clonotype. One end of the junction does not line up with germline, which may come from a read error. This chain joins TRBV7-2 and TRBJ2-5; D remains unclear. CDR3 length: 11 amino acids. Germline CDR1 is SGHTA and CDR2 is FQGNSA. The CDR3 sequence is CASSYHETQYF. In nucleotides, the CDR3 is TGTGCCAGCAGCTACCACGAGACCCAGTACTTC.

A word on this clonotype: This clone may be a read error of a much larger clone one base away. The chain is built from TRBV6-1 and TRBJ2-5; a weak D match, TRBD2 (5 bases). CDR1 and CDR2 from the germline V gene are MNHNS and SASEGT. V dropped 6 bases and J dropped 7 bases, with 18 bases sitting between them. The CDR3 spans 14 residues. In DNA form, the CDR3 reads TGTGCCAGCAGGCCCGGCGGGCTAGGAGGGACCCAGTACTTC. This codes for CASRPGGLGGTQYF.

This clonotype was observed at least ten times. This chain joins TRBV20-1 and TRBJ2-3; the match to TRBD2 covers 8 bases. The V and J ends lost 1 base and 7 bases, in that order; junction bases with no gene match: 13. Germline V gives CDR1 DFQATT, CDR2 SNEGSKA (reference sequence). The CDR3 spans 16 residues. In DNA, the CDR3 is TGCAGTGCTAGAGGAAGACGGGAGGGCGGTGTTAATACGCAGTATTTT. The encoded protein is CSARGRREGGVNTQYF.

This clonotype was seen ten or more times. This chain connects TRBV29-1 to TRBJ2-1; the match to TRBD1 covers 8 bases. After removal of 2 bases from V and 7 bases from J, the junction contained 10 bases not matched to a gene. Germline assignment: CDR1 SQVTM and CDR2 ANQGSEA. CDR3 size: 15 residues. CDR3 sequence reads: CSVEFAGGNNNEQFF. CDR3 in DNA: TGCAGCGTTGAATTTGCAGGGGGCAATAATAATGAGCAGTTCTTC.

This clonotype turned up a few times. The J gene is TRBJ2-5, the V gene TRBV28; D may be TRBD2 (6 bases). The CDR3 extends over 16 amino acids. Trimming removed 7 bases at V and 0 bases at J, with 18 bases between. CDR1 MDHEN and CDR2 SYDVKM come from the germline V gene. The CDR3 loop reads CASTAAGRSYQETQYF. CDR3 nucleotide sequence: TGTGCCAGCACCGCCGCGGGACGGTCGTACCAAGAGACCCAGTACTTC.

This clonotype came up many times. The rearrangement uses TRBV20-1 and TRBJ2-5, with D possibly matching TRBD2 (5 bases). CDR1 and CDR2 (germline): DFQATT, SNEGSKA (reference sequence). The CDR3 contains 15 residues. The germline V and J ends were trimmed by 5 bases and 1 base, with 17 bases remaining between them. DNA for the CDR3: TGCAGTGCTCCCTTAGGCAGCGGACTCCAAGAGACCCAGTACTTC. Translation gives CSAPLGSGLQETQYF.

This clonotype was seen at least ten times. The chain has TRBV27 and TRBJ2-2; 7 nucleotides line up with TRBD1. The CDR3 spans 16 residues. Germline V gene sequence: CDR1 MNHEY, CDR2 SMNVEV (reference sequence). Trimming took 3 bases from V and 8 from J; bases not matched to a gene: 12. CDR3 residues: CASSFFWDSLGGELFF. In nucleotides, the CDR3 is TGTGCCAGCAGTTTCTTCTGGGACAGCTTAGGTGGGGAGCTGTTTTTT.

This clonotype was recorded at least ten times. This chain joins TRBV29-1 and TRBJ1-2, with TRBD1 as a possible D gene (5 bases). Trimming shortened V by 7 bases and J by 6 bases, and 21 bases separated the two germline ends. Germline CDR1 and CDR2: SQVTM and ANQGSEA. The CDR3 has 14 amino acids. CDR3 nucleotide sequence: TGCAGCGCCCCCAGGCCCGGGGCCGGTCATGGCTACACCTTC. Translated: CSAPRPGAGHGYTF.

Many counts were recorded for this clonotype. The chain is built from TRBV7-9 and TRBJ1-4, with a possible D match to TRBD1 (5 bases). Germline V gene sequence: CDR1 SEHNR, CDR2 FQNEAQ (reference sequence). The CDR3 covers 15 residues. Trimming removed 5 bases at V and 8 bases at J, with 18 bases between. CDR3 sequence (DNA): TGTGCCAGCAGCCCCAGACAGCCTCAAAAGGAAAAACTGTTTTTT. Translating gives CASSPRQPQKEKLFF.

This clonotype occurred many times. In nucleotides, the CDR3 is TGCAGCGTTGCGTTCAGGCTAGGGGGCACCGGGGAGCTGTTTTTT. This sequence encodes CSVAFRLGGTGELFF. This rearrangement joins TRBV29-1 to TRBJ2-2; perhaps TRBD1 as D (6 bases). This CDR3 spans 15 amino acids. Trimming left V 4 bases short and J 4 bases short, with 16 bases between. Germline CDR1 and CDR2: SQVTM and ANQGSEA.

This clonotype was detected ten times or more. This chain links TRBV29-1 with TRBJ2-7; tentatively, D is TRBD1 or TRBD2 (5 bases each). This CDR3 region has 14 residues. V was clipped by 0 bases and J by 3 bases, with 12 bases between them. CDR1 is SQVTM and CDR2 is ANQGSEA in the germline V gene. CDR3 sequence: CSVEDGGTLYEQYF. Written as DNA, the CDR3 is TGCAGCGTTGAAGATGGGGGAACCCTCTACGAGCAGTACTTC.

Points on this clonotype: This may be a read error: a much more frequent sequence differs by one nucleotide. CDR3 sequence: CAISLKGLARASTDTQYF. Written as DNA, the CDR3 is TGTGCCATCAGTTTAAAGGGACTAGCGAGAGCAAGCACAGATACGCAGTATTTT. This chain joins TRBV12-3 or TRBV12-4 and TRBJ2-3, with TRBD2 matching 10 bases. The CDR3 consists of 18 residues.

This clonotype was seen many times. V gene TRBV4-1 combines with J gene TRBJ1-5; D remains ambiguous. CDR3 length equals 14 residues. V shed 2 bases and J shed 1 base, with 6 bases lying between them. Germline V gene sequence: CDR1 MGHRA, CDR2 YSYEKL. The CDR3 nucleotides read TGCGCCAGCAGCCAAATTCCCAGCAATCAGCCCCAGCATTTT. Translating it yields CASSQIPSNQPQHF.

This clonotype was observed at least ten times. The chain has TRBV5-6 and TRBJ2-3, with D possibly TRBD2 on 5 matching bases. This CDR3 has 12 residues. Per germline, CDR1 SGHDT and CDR2 YYEEEE. Trimming shortened V by 7 bases and J by 3 bases, and 9 bases separated the two germline ends. CDR3 protein: CASGSLTDTQYF. The CDR3, as DNA: TGTGCCAGCGGGAGTCTTACAGATACGCAGTATTTT. Looking up the rest from reference TRBV5-6 and TRBJ2-3 gives the full variable domain: DAGVTQSPTHLIKTRGQQVTLRCSPKSGHDTVSWYQQALGQGPQFIFQYYEEEERQRGNFPDRFSGHQFPNYSSELNVNALLLGDSALYLCASGSLTDTQYFGPGTRLTVL.

This clonotype was picked up many times. The CDR3 reads CASRAFKGGLSYEQYF. CDR3 sequence (DNA): TGCGCCAGCAGGGCCTTCAAAGGAGGCCTGTCCTACGAGCAGTACTTC. This chain connects TRBV10-2 to TRBJ2-7; maybe TRBD2 (5 bases). Germline V gene data show CDR1 as WSHSY and CDR2 as SAAADI. Trimming removed 6 bases at V and 1 base at J, with 19 bases between. The CDR3 runs to 16 residues.

This clonotype was counted many times. V gene TRBV16 combines with J gene TRBJ2-2; no definite D call. The V gene's germline CDR1 is KGHSY and CDR2 FQNENV. The CDR3 loop spans 15 amino acids. V gave up 0 bases and J gave up 7 bases, with 12 bases separating them. The CDR3, as DNA: TGTGCCAGCAGCCAATCGCGGCTACAAGGCGGGGAGCTGTTTTTT. Encoded protein: CASSQSRLQGGELFF. Filled out from reference TRBV16 and TRBJ2-2, the complete variable domain reads GEEVAQTPKHLVRGEGQKAKLYCAPIKGHSYVFWYQQVLKNEFKFLISFQNENVFDETGMPKERFSAKCLPNSPCSLEIQATKLEDSAVYFCASSQSRLQGGELFFGEGSRLTVL.

The CDR3, as DNA: TGTGCCACCAGCAGAGGGGCGGACAGGGGTACAGATACGCAGTATTTT. It translates to CATSRGADRGTDTQYF. The chain carries TRBV15 and TRBJ2-3, with TRBD1 matching over 9 bases. The CDR3 sequence is 16 residues long. In germline, CDR1 is LNHNV, CDR2 YYDKDF (reference sequence). V lost 1 base and J lost 3; bases outside the gene matches: 5.

The chain has TRBV11-2 and TRBJ2-3; D is unclear. Per the germline V gene, CDR1 is SGHAT and CDR2 is FQNNGV. This CDR3 comprises 16 residues. Trimming removed 1 base from V and 2 bases from J, with 13 bases in between. The CDR3 DNA reads as TGTGCCAGCAGCTTAGGTACAACTTTCCTCACAGATACGCAGTATTTT. It yields the protein CASSLGTTFLTDTQYF. The variable domain in full, with the rest retrieved from reference TRBV11-2 and TRBJ2-3, is EAGVAQSPRYKIIEKRQSVAFWCNPISGHATLYWYQQILGQGPKLLIQFQNNGVVDDSQLPKDRFSAERLKGVDSTLKIQPAKLEDSAVYLCASSLGTTFLTDTQYFGPGTRLTVL.